This T cell receptor beta chain is drawn from a study of blood T cell repertoires in COVID-19. Germline trimming cut 0 bases from V and 0 bases from J; bases unmatched to any gene: 1. Germline-derived CDR1 and CDR2 are SGHRS and YFSETQ. The CDR3 consists of 15 residues. Libraries were prepared by immunoSEQ multiplex PCR; TCRdb keeps only in-frame clonotypes and omits some of them. The sample lists a few hundred thousand clones; 88% were seen once. On this clone itself: Other nucleotide sequences from this sample produce the same CDR3.

This chain joins TRBV5-1 and TRBJ2-3; the match to TRBD2 covers 7 bases. The specimen sequenced was PBMCs or T cells enriched from blood (not recorded which). The source is a woman aged 55-75 years in a cohort exposed to, infected with or recovered from COVID-19 (not recorded which). The CDR3: CASSLASGSTDTQYF. The CDR3, as DNA: TGCGCCAGCAGCTTGGCTAGCGGTAGCACAGATACGCAGTATTTT.